This is a list of T cell receptor beta chains from one sample in a study of blood T cell repertoires in COVID-19. Libraries were prepared by immunoSEQ multiplex PCR; TCRdb keeps only in-frame clonotypes and omits some of them. The sample shows 360,000 or so clones, around 83% of them seen only once. Sequenced: PBMCs or T cells enriched from blood (not recorded which). The receptor source for this set is a woman in her fifties or sixties who had recovered from COVID-19. CDR3s include the opening cysteine and the closing phenylalanine or tryptophan. A D gene is named only where the DNA matches it firmly.

J gene	D gene	V gene	CDR3 protein	CDR3 DNA
TRBJ1-2	.	TRBV29-1	CSVEAGAGLYGYTF	TGCAGCGTTGAGGCGGGAGCAGGGTTGTATGGCTACACCTTC
TRBJ1-1	.	TRBV2	CASSRRQDTEAFF	TGTGCCAGCAGCCGCCGCCAGGACACTGAAGCTTTCTTT
TRBJ2-7	TRBD2	TRBV7-2	CASSLALRGGGTYEQYF	TGTGCCAGCAGCTTAGCCTTACGTGGGGGGGGGACCTACGAGCAGTACTTC
TRBJ1-3	.	TRBV7-2	CASSLGLPGTGNTIYF	TGTGCCAGCAGCTTAGGACTTCCAGGGACTGGAAACACCATATATTTT
TRBJ2-5	TRBD2	TRBV12-3/TRBV12-4	CASSRGLAGLLDF	TGTGCCAGCAGTCGGGGACTAGCGGGGCTCCTGGACTTC
TRBJ2-5	.	TRBV4-2	CASSQVSGGETQYF	TGTGCCAGCAGCCAAGTTTCCGGTGGAGAGACCCAGTACTTC
TRBJ1-1	.	TRBV6-1	CASSEDAGSTEAFF	TGTGCCAGCAGTGAAGATGCGGGAAGCACTGAAGCTTTCTTT
TRBJ2-5	TRBD2	TRBV7-2	CASSFGGEETQYF	TGTGCCAGCAGCTTTGGGGGGGAAGAGACCCAGTACTTC
TRBJ1-2	TRBD1	TRBV29-1	CSVGETGGVPHYGYTF	TGCAGCGTTGGGGAAACAGGGGGCGTCCCTCACTATGGCTACACCTTC
TRBJ2-2	TRBD2	TRBV2	CASRAGGAGELFF	TGTGCCAGCAGAGCGGGGGGCGCCGGGGAGCTGTTTTTT
TRBJ1-1	.	TRBV11-3	CASSLDSRAFF	TGTGCCAGCAGCTTAGATTCGCGGGCTTTCTTT
TRBJ1-5	.	TRBV18	CASSSKSNQPQHF	TGTGCCAGCTCATCTAAGAGCAATCAGCCCCAGCATTTT
TRBJ1-2	TRBD1	TRBV5-4	CASSLQGVLFEGYTF	TGTGCCAGCAGCTTACAGGGGGTGCTCTTTGAAGGCTACACCTTC
TRBJ2-3	.	TRBV7-2	CASSLQVPGRRGTQYF	TGTGCCAGCAGCTTACAGGTTCCGGGACGGAGGGGAACGCAGTATTTT